The source of this TCR beta chain is a study of technical replicates of blood from several donors. TCRdb keeps only in-frame clones here, not all; method: immunoSEQ multiplex PCR. The sample includes approximately 97,000 clones, approximately 96% of them seen just once. The TCR was taken from a human donor in good health. Sequencing used T cells isolated from PBMCs.

The CDR3 DNA reads as TGTGCCAGCAGCTTGGACAGCCTTAACACCGGGGAGCTGTTTTTT. Its translation: CASSLDSLNTGELFF. The chain links TRBV5-4 to TRBJ2-2; D is ambiguous. Germline V gives CDR1 SGHNT, CDR2 YYREEE (reference sequence). The CDR3 length is 15 residues. With 0 bases removed from V and 2 bases from J, the gap between germline ends came to 8 bases.